The clone carrying this TCR beta chain was observed a single time. Its cognate antigen is unknown. CDR1 and CDR2 from the germline V gene are MDHEN and SYDVKM. The CDR3 is 15 amino acids. V was clipped by 6 bases and J by 5 bases, with 19 bases between them. Extracted from the samples, RNA was reverse transcribed into cDNA to serve as the sequencing template. Profiling relied on immunoSEQ multiplex PCR, and the TCRdb table lists in-frame clones only, not all of them. The repertoire has 35,000 to 45,000 clones, about nine tenths of them found once; the top ten carry approximately 19%. These data belong to a study of CD8+ T cells in alopecia areata. Looking at the study overall: Treatment of the treated patients consisted of oral tofacitinib, 5 to 10 mg twice daily. Dosing with tofacitinib proceeded for 6 to 18 months, followed by 6 months off drug.

As to treatment: oral pan-JAK inhibitor, 5-10 mg twice daily. Findings and limits, study-wide: While patients received tofacitinib, many expanded lesional clones remained present in scalp and blood. The study found higher clonality in lesional than normal scalp, especially in alopecia totalis/universalis.

Specimen: CD8+ T cells sorted from blood, collected at week 24, from a patient treated with tofacitinib. The chain joins TRBV28 to TRBJ2-5; weak D call: TRBD1 (6 bases). The sequence was collected from a human donor with alopecia areata. The CDR3 DNA follows: TGTGCCAGCAGAGGCCCAGGGGCGCCCGGGGAGACCCAGTACTTC. It specifies CASRGPGAPGETQYF. Based on the CDR3 plus reference TRBV28 and TRBJ2-5, the full variable domain is DVKVTQSSRYLVKRTGEKVFLECVQDMDHENMFWYRQDPGLGLRLIYFSYDVKMKEKGDIPEGYSVSREKKERFSLILESASTNQTSMYLCASRGPGAPGETQYFGPGTRLLVL.